This T cell receptor beta chain was sequenced for a study of OX40 agonist ivuxolimab in advanced cancers. Whole-study context: Head and neck, renal cell, melanoma or hepatocellular carcinoma were the cancers that dose-escalation patients had.

The table came from immunoSEQ multiplex PCR; TCRdb's copy has only in-frame clones and leaves some out. The table records 75,000 to 100,000 clones, approximately 90% of them present only once. V gave up 2 bases and J gave up 4 bases, with 11 bases separating them. The CDR3 sequence is 14 residues long. Germline CDR1 KGHSH, CDR2 LQKENI. The input for sequencing was CD4+ or CD8+ T cells sorted from blood, taken in a trial of the OX40 agonist ivuxolimab. The chain employs TRBV18 and TRBJ1-2; D is uncertain. The TCR originated in an adult with an advanced solid tumor such as melanoma, head and neck, liver or kidney cancer. CDR3 sequence: CASSPLREFYGYTF. Here the CDR3 DNA reads TGTGCCAGCTCACCATTAAGGGAATTCTATGGCTACACCTTC.